The 26 T cell receptor beta chains presented below share a single source sample, sequenced in a study of T cell responses to AZD1222 COVID-19 vaccine. Clones were sequenced by immunoSEQ multiplex PCR, and TCRdb holds only the in-frame ones, with some missing. The table lists roughly 250,000 clones, 85% to 95% of them singletons. The source material was peripheral blood, sampled on day 0 of AZD1222 vaccination. The source is an adult in good health.

The J gene is TRBJ1-5, the V gene TRBV2; D is perhaps TRBD1 (6 bases). Germline CDR1 is SNHLY and CDR2 is FYNNEI. This CDR3 region has 15 residues. Trimming took off 7 bases at V and 1 base at J, with 14 bases between the two ends. The CDR3 region has the DNA TGTGCCAGCAAAGGGGGACGCATGAGCAATCAGCCCCAGCATTTT. Protein product: CASKGGRMSNQPQHF.

The gene calls are TRBV23-1 and TRBJ2-7, with D perhaps given as TRBD1 or TRBD2 (5 bases each). Being an ORF, TRBV23-1 has a function that is uncertain. V lost 5 bases and J lost 9, with 20 bases in between. The CDR3 loop spans 14 amino acids. Here the CDR3 reads CASSYRDRRGGQYF. Here the CDR3 DNA reads TGCGCCAGCAGTTACCGGGACCGACGAGGCGGGCAGTACTTC.

This chain uses TRBV10-2 with TRBJ2-1; D is unresolved. V was trimmed by 0 bases and J by 2 bases, leaving 8 bases between them. The CDR3 is 15 residues long. Germline CDR1 WSHSY, CDR2 SAAADI. CDR3 residues: CASSESGWTYNEQFF. In nucleotides, the CDR3 is TGCGCCAGCAGTGAGTCGGGTTGGACCTACAATGAGCAGTTCTTC.

CDR3 residues: CASSPRTGNTEAFF. CDR3 sequence (DNA): TGTGCCAGCTCCCCCCGGACGGGGAACACTGAAGCTTTCTTT. This chain connects TRBV18 to TRBJ1-1; D is unresolved. The V end lost 6 bases, the J end lost 1 base, and 12 bases lay between the germline ends. This CDR3 has 14 amino acids. Germline assignment: CDR1 KGHSH and CDR2 LQKENI.

The J gene is TRBJ2-2, the V gene TRBV5-1, with unresolved D. CDR3 length: 14 amino acids. V dropped 2 bases and J dropped 1 base, with 6 bases sitting between them. In germline, CDR1 is SGHRS, CDR2 YFSETQ. The CDR3 sequence is CASSFTWNTGELFF. Written as DNA, the CDR3 is TGCGCCAGCAGCTTCACATGGAACACCGGGGAGCTGTTTTTT.

This chain connects TRBV27 to TRBJ2-2; 8 nucleotides agree with TRBD1. The CDR3 spans 17 residues. V was clipped by 5 bases and J by 2 bases; unmatched bases: 10. Germline assignment: CDR1 MNHEY and CDR2 SMNVEV (reference sequence). The CDR3 bases are TGTGCCAGCAGTCCAGGACAGGGCCGTGGAAACACCGGGGAGCTGTTTTTT. Translation gives CASSPGQGRGNTGELFF.

The chain uses TRBV5-1 and TRBJ2-2; 8 nucleotides line up with TRBD1. The CDR3 has 15 amino acids. The V gene's germline CDR1 is SGHRS and CDR2 YFSETQ. The ends lost 3 bases at V and 4 bases at J; junction bases unmatched: 5. Written as DNA, the CDR3 is TGCGCCAGCAGCTCCCCGACAGGGGTCACCGGGGAGCTGTTTTTT. Translation gives CASSSPTGVTGELFF. Full variable domain (remainder filled in from reference TRBV5-1 and TRBJ2-2): KAGVTQTPRYLIKTRGQQVTLSCSPISGHRSVSWYQQTPGQGLQFLFEYFSETQRNKGNFPGRFSGRQFSNSRSEMNVSTLELGDSALYLCASSSPTGVTGELFFGEGSRLTVL.

The DNA of the CDR3 is TGCGCCAGCAGCCCCAGGACTAGCGGGAGATTGTACGAGCAGTACTTC. This translates into CASSPRTSGRLYEQYF. The chain employs TRBV5-1 and TRBJ2-7; 13 bases are shared with TRBD2. With V trimmed by 4 bases and J by 4 bases, 8 bases remained unmatched. Looked up from germline, CDR1 is SGHRS and CDR2 is YFSETQ. This CDR3 is built from 16 residues.

The rearrangement uses TRBV18 and TRBJ1-2; TRBD1 agrees at 7 bases. V lost 4 bases, J lost 4 bases, and 6 bases stayed unmatched. CDR3 length: 14 residues. Germline-derived CDR1 and CDR2 are KGHSH and LQKENI. CDR3 sequence reads: CASSLGTELYGYTF. The CDR3, as DNA: TGTGCCAGCTCACTTGGGACAGAACTCTATGGCTACACCTTC.

The chain is built from TRBV5-1 and TRBJ1-5; no clear D. Germline assignment: CDR1 SGHRS and CDR2 YFSETQ. CDR3 length equals 13 residues. V was cut by 1 base and J by 6 bases, with 8 bases left in between. CDR3: CASSLTLGQPQHF. CDR3 DNA sequence: TGCGCCAGCAGCTTGACCCTGGGTCAGCCCCAGCATTTT.

The J gene is TRBJ2-5, the V gene TRBV3-1 (or the pseudogene TRBV3-2), with 7 positions matching TRBD1. The germline V gene has CDR1 LGHDT and CDR2 YNNKEL (reference sequence). The CDR3 sequence is 14 residues long. V gave up 4 bases and J gave up 5 bases; unmatched junction bases: 7. As DNA, the CDR3 is TGTGCCAGCAGCCCGGGACAGCCCGGCGAGACCCAGTACTTC. This codes for CASSPGQPGETQYF.

This clone was recorded a few times. V and J are TRBV3-1 (or the pseudogene TRBV3-2) and TRBJ2-7; the D gene is possibly TRBD1 (6 bases). V was pared by 5 bases and J by 2 bases, with 10 bases between. The CDR3 contains 13 residues. Germline assignment: CDR1 LGHDT and CDR2 YNNKEL (reference sequence). The CDR3: CASSGQSAYEQYF. Written as DNA, the CDR3 is TGTGCCAGCAGCGGACAGTCCGCCTACGAGCAGTACTTC.

This chain joins TRBV12-3 or TRBV12-4 and TRBJ1-1; TRBD1 agrees at 7 bases. V lost 6 bases to trimming and J lost 1 base; unmatched junction nucleotides: 2. This CDR3 region has 13 residues. The CDR3 here is CASRGDRNTEAFF. CDR3 coding DNA: TGTGCCAGCAGGGGGGACAGGAACACTGAAGCTTTCTTT.

The chain uses TRBV28 and TRBJ1-1; weak D call: TRBD1 (6 bases). Germline V gene sequence: CDR1 MDHEN, CDR2 SYDVKM. The length of the CDR3 is 14 residues. Between the trimmed V and J ends, which lost 8 bases and 7 bases, there was a span of 20 bases. Written as DNA, the CDR3 is TGTGCCAGCGGCCCCGGGACATATCACAATGAAGCTTTCTTT. Protein product: CASGPGTYHNEAFF.

The chain recombines TRBV28 with TRBJ2-1, with TRBD2 as a possible D gene (5 bases). Germline V gene lookup returns CDR1 MDHEN and CDR2 SYDVKM. The CDR3 has 16 residues. The V end lost 3 bases, the J end lost 2 bases, and 14 bases lay between the germline ends. CDR3: CASSFWSGTPYNEQFF. The CDR3 DNA sequence: TGTGCCAGCAGTTTTTGGAGCGGAACCCCCTACAATGAGCAGTTCTTC.

The chain recombines TRBV6-2 or TRBV6-3 with TRBJ2-3; tentative D call: TRBD2 (6 bases). Deletions cut 2 bases from V and 2 bases from J, with 14 bases between. CDR1 is MNHEY, CDR2 SVGEGT, per germline. The CDR3 runs 16 residues. CDR3 coding DNA: TGTGCCAGCAGTTACGGGGGAGGTAGCGCCACAGATACGCAGTATTTT. Protein sequence: CASSYGGGSATDTQYF.

The chain combines TRBV6-1 with TRBJ2-7, with 8 bases aligning to TRBD2. V lost 2 bases, J lost 2 bases, and 5 bases stayed unmatched. Germline V CDR1 and CDR2: MNHNS, SASEGT. CDR3 length: 15 amino acids. CDR3: CASSERTSFAYEQYF. CDR3 DNA sequence: TGTGCCAGCAGTGAACGGACTAGCTTCGCCTACGAGCAGTACTTC.

The gene calls are TRBV6-5 and TRBJ1-1; no clear D gene. Deletions cut 0 bases from V and 5 bases from J, with 16 bases between. Germline V gene sequence: CDR1 MNHEY, CDR2 SVGAGI. There are 16 residues in the CDR3. The CDR3 DNA reads as TGTGCCAGCAGTTACTCGAGGGTCTCCCGGTCGACTGAAGCTTTCTTT. This sequence encodes CASSYSRVSRSTEAFF.

The CDR3 DNA follows: TGTGCCAGCAGTTATTCCAGCGGCCCCTACGAGCAGTACTTC. This gives the protein CASSYSSGPYEQYF. V and J are TRBV6-2 or TRBV6-3 and TRBJ2-7; possible D gene TRBD2, 5 bases. CDR1 is MNHEY, CDR2 SVGEGT, per germline. The V gene lost 3 bases and the J gene lost 2 bases, with 11 bases spanning the gap. The CDR3 totals 14 residues.

This sequence joins TRBV4-2 and TRBJ1-2; D gene uncertain. There are 13 residues in the CDR3. The ends were cut back, 0 bases at V and 4 bases at J, with 6 bases in the middle. Germline loops: CDR1 LGHNA, CDR2 YNFKEQ. The CDR3 sequence: CASSQESGYGYTF. The CDR3 DNA reads TGTGCCAGCAGCCAAGAATCCGGCTATGGCTACACCTTC.

The chain couples TRBV4-1 to TRBJ1-2; D is possibly TRBD1 (6 bases). The CDR3 extends over 15 amino acids. Looked up from germline, CDR1 is MGHRA and CDR2 is YSYEKL. Deletions cut 4 bases from V and 3 bases from J, with 15 bases between. The CDR3 region is CASSPIYRADYGYTF. The CDR3 nucleotides are TGCGCCAGCAGCCCAATCTACAGGGCCGACTATGGCTACACCTTC.

V is TRBV5-6 and J is TRBJ2-7; 8 nucleotides line up with TRBD1. This CDR3 spans 15 amino acids. Looked up from germline, CDR1 is SGHDT and CDR2 is YYEEEE. Unmatched junction bases numbered 4, after V lost 0 bases and J lost 2 bases. CDR3 protein: CASSLDGTGAYEQYF. The DNA of the CDR3 is TGTGCCAGCAGCTTGGATGGGACAGGTGCCTACGAGCAGTACTTC.

The chain carries TRBV28 and TRBJ2-7; D unresolved. Trimming left V 7 bases short and J 2 bases short, with 12 bases between. CDR3 length: 13 residues. The V gene's germline CDR1 is MDHEN and CDR2 SYDVKM. The DNA for the CDR3 is TGTGCCAGCACCCCTTTTGGCACCTACGAGCAGTACTTC. It encodes CASTPFGTYEQYF.

This sequence joins TRBV6-5 and TRBJ1-1; no clear D. The ends were cut back, 5 bases at V and 9 bases at J, with 16 bases in the middle. The germline CDR1 and CDR2 sequences are MNHEY and SVGAGI. The CDR3 has 13 residues. CDR3 loop: CASSREVDHKAFF. DNA for the CDR3: TGTGCCAGCAGTAGGGAAGTGGACCACAAAGCTTTCTTT.

The chain links TRBV7-2 to TRBJ2-5; D unresolved. CDR3 size: 13 residues. Germline CDR1 and CDR2: SGHTA and FQGNSA. Between the trimmed V and J ends, which lost 2 bases and 5 bases, there was a span of 9 bases. The CDR3 DNA is TGTGCCAGCAGCTTATCAATTGTGGAGACCCAGTACTTC. Encoded protein: CASSLSIVETQYF.

The CDR3 loop reads CASSETSGKYYF. The CDR3 region has the DNA TGTGCCAGCAGTGAGACTAGCGGGAAGTATTACTTC. The chain recombines TRBV25-1 with TRBJ2-7, with 11 bases that match TRBD2. This CDR3 comprises 12 residues. Trimming removed 3 bases from V and 13 bases from J; junction bases left unmatched: 5. Germline V lookup: CDR1 MGHDK, CDR2 SYGVNS.